A selection of T cell receptor beta chains follows, all from one sample in a study of blood T cell repertoires in COVID-19. Sequencing used immunoSEQ multiplex PCR; TCRdb keeps in-frame clones, though not all of them. The repertoire includes under 400,000 clones, roughly nine tenths of them detected once, and 3.9% sits in the top ten. Sequenced material: peripheral blood. The receptors originated from a woman aged 60-75 years with COVID-19, enrolled during active disease. Both conserved end residues are part of each CDR3. The D gene is left open where the match is weak. A row's size may be missing; if present it is once, few, many or a size class.

>NA|TRBJ2-7|TRBV5-1|NA
CASSKEQGRAEQYF
TGCGCCAGCAGCAAGGAACAGGGTCGGGCCGAGCAGTACTTC
>TRBD2|TRBJ2-1|TRBV3-1/TRBV3-2|NA
CASSQGSGTSGGARFF
TGTGCCAGCAGCCAAGGCTCCGGGACTAGCGGGGGGGCTCGGTTCTTC
>NA|TRBJ1-5|TRBV5-5|NA
CASSSGRDNQPQHF
TGTGCCAGCAGCTCGGGAAGGGACAATCAGCCCCAGCATTTT
>TRBD1|TRBJ2-3|TRBV5-5|NA
CASTTDRSTDTQYF
TGTGCCAGCACCACGGACAGGAGCACAGATACGCAGTATTTT
>NA|TRBJ2-7|TRBV19|NA
CASSLRDLGSREYF
TGTGCCAGTAGCCTCCGGGATTTGGGCTCGAGGGAGTACTTC
>NA|TRBJ1-2|TRBV6-6|NA
CASSLGGNGYTF
TGTGCCAGCAGTTTAGGAGGGAATGGCTACACCTTC
>NA|TRBJ1-1|TRBV7-3|NA
CASSLYSNTEAFF
TGTGCCAGCAGCTTATATTCTAACACTGAAGCTTTCTTT
>NA|TRBJ1-1|TRBV6-5|NA
CASTRQENTEAFF
TGTGCCAGCACAAGACAGGAGAACACTGAAGCTTTCTTT
>NA|TRBJ1-6|TRBV27|once
CASSLGLISPLHF
TGTGCCAGCAGTTTAGGCCTGATCTCACCCCTCCACTTT
>TRBD1|TRBJ2-7|TRBV27|once
CASTRQGRPYEQYF
TGTGCCAGCACCCGACAGGGTCGGCCCTACGAGCAGTACTTC
>NA|TRBJ1-2|TRBV4-1|NA
CASSQDESFTVFNYGYTF
TGCGCCAGCAGCCAAGATGAATCCTTCACAGTATTTAACTATGGCTACACCTTC
>NA|TRBJ1-2|TRBV5-1|NA
CASSLVTPANYGYTF
TGCGCCAGCAGCTTGGTGACACCTGCTAACTATGGCTACACCTTC
>NA|TRBJ2-1|TRBV4-1|NA
CASSQGSSTRDEQFF
TGCGCCAGCAGCCAAGGTAGTTCGACTCGCGATGAGCAGTTCTTC
>TRBD1|TRBJ2-2|TRBV6-5|NA
CASSWGQAGELFF
TGTGCCAGCAGTTGGGGACAGGCCGGGGAGCTGTTTTTT
>TRBD1|TRBJ1-1|TRBV7-3|NA
CASSPGTVNTEAFF
TGTGCCAGCAGCCCCGGGACAGTGAACACTGAAGCTTTCTTT
>NA|TRBJ2-3|TRBV5-1|NA
CASSSTRGTDTQYF
TGCGCCAGCAGCTCGACTAGGGGCACAGATACGCAGTATTTT
>NA|TRBJ1-2|TRBV11-2|NA
CASSLVATGHEGYGYTF
TGTGCCAGCAGCTTAGTAGCGACGGGACACGAAGGCTATGGCTACACCTTC
>NA|TRBJ1-2|TRBV2|NA
CASSADRSYGYTF
TGTGCCAGCAGTGCCGACAGAAGCTATGGCTACACCTTC
>NA|TRBJ2-5|TRBV12-3/TRBV12-4|NA
CASNHRAQETQYF
TGTGCCAGCAATCACAGGGCCCAAGAGACCCAGTACTTC
>NA|TRBJ1-2|TRBV4-2|NA
CASSHRVPNYGYTF
TGTGCCAGCAGCCACAGGGTTCCTAACTATGGCTACACCTTC
>NA|TRBJ1-2|TRBV2|NA
CASSGPGVYDYGYTF
TGTGCCAGCAGTGGGCCAGGGGTATACGACTATGGCTACACCTTC
>TRBD1|TRBJ2-3|TRBV7-2|NA
CASSPRQGGSKYTQYF
TGTGCCAGCAGCCCCCGACAGGGGGGGAGTAAGTATACGCAGTATTTT
>TRBD1|TRBJ2-2|TRBV11-2|NA
CASSPEGDRVTGELFF
TGTGCCAGCAGCCCAGAGGGGGACAGGGTTACCGGGGAGCTGTTTTTT
>NA|TRBJ1-5|TRBV6-5|NA
CASRWDINQPQHF
TGTGCCAGCAGGTGGGACATTAATCAGCCCCAGCATTTT
>NA|TRBJ1-1|TRBV7-3|NA
CASSLRPNRVRNTEAFF
TGTGCCAGCAGCTTACGACCTAACAGGGTGAGAAACACTGAAGCTTTCTTT
>NA|TRBJ1-2|TRBV11-2|NA
CASSLETIRGGGYTF
TGTGCCAGCAGCTTAGAAACCATACGAGGTGGGGGCTACACTTTC
>NA|TRBJ2-7|TRBV14|NA
CASRRRSTGEQYF
TGTGCCAGCAGGCGACGTTCAACAGGCGAGCAGTACTTC
>NA|TRBJ2-1|TRBV5-1|NA
CATRGGTGGSYNEQFF
TGCGCCACCAGGGGAGGGACAGGTGGGTCCTACAATGAGCAGTTCTTC
>NA|TRBJ2-1|TRBV15|NA
CATSRGLGTANEQFF
TGTGCCACCAGCAGGGGGCTCGGGACTGCCAATGAGCAGTTCTTC
>NA|TRBJ1-2|TRBV27|NA
CASRSAGHYGYTF
TGTGCCAGCAGATCGGCAGGGCACTATGGCTACACCTTC
>TRBD1|TRBJ2-3|TRBV6-1|NA
CASSERGTGVGTQYF
TGTGCCAGCAGTGAAAGGGGGACAGGGGTCGGTACGCAGTATTTT
>TRBD1|TRBJ1-2|TRBV14|NA
CASSQVGTGRLNYGYTF
TGTGCCAGCAGCCAAGTAGGGACAGGGCGTTTGAACTATGGCTACACCTTC
>TRBD2|TRBJ2-2|TRBV6-2/TRBV6-3|many
CASSPHGLAGSANTGELFF
TGTGCCAGCAGTCCCCACGGACTAGCGGGGTCCGCGAACACCGGGGAGCTGTTTTTT
>NA|TRBJ1-5|TRBV11-3|once
CASSWARKNQPQHF
TGTGCCAGCAGCTGGGCAAGGAAGAATCAGCCCCAGCATTTT
>TRBD1|TRBJ1-5|TRBV6-5|NA
CASSRDSRNQPQHF
TGTGCCAGCAGTCGGGACAGTCGCAATCAGCCCCAGCATTTT
>NA|TRBJ2-1|TRBV21-1|once
CASSKGLGVSSYNEQFF
TGTGCCAGCAGCAAAGGTTTAGGGGTGAGCTCCTACAATGAGCAGTTCTTC
>NA|TRBJ2-7|TRBV10-3|NA
CAINDRDTVYEQYF
TGTGCCATCAACGACCGGGACACCGTCTACGAGCAGTACTTC
>TRBD1|TRBJ2-7|TRBV7-2|NA
CASSRGQQYEQYF
TGTGCCAGCAGCCGGGGACAGCAGTACGAGCAGTACTTC
>NA|TRBJ2-5|TRBV28|NA
CASSPPSPETQYF
TGTGCCAGCAGTCCCCCGAGCCCTGAGACCCAGTACTTC
>NA|TRBJ1-4|TRBV21-1|NA
CASSSPPGDYSTNEKLFF
TGTGCCAGCAGCTCCCCCCCGGGGGACTATTCAACTAATGAAAAACTGTTTTTT
>NA|TRBJ1-1|TRBV6-5|NA
CASSYSRLSRTEAFF
TGTGCCAGCAGTTACTCGCGACTCTCGAGGACTGAAGCTTTCTTT
>TRBD1|TRBJ1-1|TRBV11-2|NA
CASSLESRTGEAFF
TGTGCCAGCAGCTTAGAAAGTCGGACAGGGGAAGCTTTCTTT
>NA|TRBJ1-5|TRBV6-5|NA
CASSPLGGSNQPQHF
TGTGCCAGCAGTCCTCTGGGAGGTAGCAATCAGCCCCAGCATTTT
>TRBD1|TRBJ1-1|TRBV2|NA
CARDLSTGTGEDTEAFF
TGTGCCAGAGACCTCAGTACCGGGACAGGGGAAGACACTGAAGCTTTCTTT
>NA|TRBJ2-7|TRBV19|NA
CASTLGAGYEQYF
TGTGCCAGTACGTTGGGAGCGGGTTACGAGCAGTACTTC
>TRBD1|TRBJ1-5|TRBV15|once
CATTETGGSNQPQHF
TGTGCCACCACCGAGACAGGGGGAAGCAATCAGCCCCAGCATTTT
>TRBD1|TRBJ2-1|TRBV6-4|NA
CASSDSRQGKFVNEQFF
TGTGCCAGCAGTGACTCGCGACAGGGAAAATTCGTCAATGAGCAGTTCTTC
>TRBD1|TRBJ1-2|TRBV24-1|NA
CATSDNSGGGYGYTF
TGTGCCACCAGTGACAACTCAGGGGGCGGCTATGGCTACACCTTC
>NA|TRBJ1-4|TRBV3-1/TRBV3-2|once
CASSFRGRDDEKLFF
TGTGCCAGCAGCTTTCGGGGGAGGGACGATGAAAAACTGTTTTTT
>TRBD1|TRBJ1-6|TRBV18|NA
CASSPTGWNSPLHF
TGTGCCAGCTCACCGACAGGGTGGAATTCACCCCTCCACTTT
>TRBD1|TRBJ1-1|TRBV19|NA
CASSMGQFMNTEAFF
TGTGCCAGTAGTATGGGACAGTTCATGAACACTGAAGCTTTCTTT
>NA|TRBJ1-4|TRBV5-1|NA
CASSLVYNEKLFF
TGCGCCAGCAGCTTGGTATATAATGAAAAACTGTTTTTT